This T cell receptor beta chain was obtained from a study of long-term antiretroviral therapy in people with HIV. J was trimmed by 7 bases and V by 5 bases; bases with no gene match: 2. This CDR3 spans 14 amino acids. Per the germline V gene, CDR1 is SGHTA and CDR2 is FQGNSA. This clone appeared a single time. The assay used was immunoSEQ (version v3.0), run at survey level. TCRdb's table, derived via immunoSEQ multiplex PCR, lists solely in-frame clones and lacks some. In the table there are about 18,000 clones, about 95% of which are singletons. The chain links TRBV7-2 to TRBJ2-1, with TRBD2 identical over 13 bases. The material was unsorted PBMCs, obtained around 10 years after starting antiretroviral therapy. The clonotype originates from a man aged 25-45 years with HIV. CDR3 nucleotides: TGTGCCAGCAGCGGGACTAGCGGGGTGAATGAGCAGTTCTTC. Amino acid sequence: CASSGTSGVNEQFF.